These T cell receptor beta chains were read from a single sample in a study of response to subunit inactivated influenza vaccine. TCRdb recomputed calls from the RT-PCR reads with MiXCR, one row per CDR3 protein. This sample has around 710,000 distinct CDR3 sequences, with approximately 15% found just once. The sample was PBMCs from blood, taken 14 to 15 days before vaccination. The origin of the receptors is a man aged 45-65 years who received an inactivated influenza vaccine. The CDR3 runs from the conserved cysteine through the conserved F or W. Fields, in order: V gene, D gene, clone size, J gene, CDR3 DNA, CDR3 protein. The D gene is left open where the match is weak. A row's size may be missing; if present it is once, few, many or a size class.

v_gene: TRBV5-1; d_gene: TRBD2; abundance: few; j_gene: TRBJ2-2; CDR3nt: TGCGCCAGCAGGGAACTAGCGGCTAACACCGGGGAGCTGTTTTTT; CDR3aa: CASRELAANTGELFF
v_gene: TRBV12-3/TRBV12-4; d_gene: .; abundance: many; j_gene: TRBJ2-3; CDR3nt: TGTGCCAGCAGTAGCCGGGGGCACACAGATACGCAGTATTTT; CDR3aa: CASSSRGHTDTQYF
v_gene: TRBV2; d_gene: .; abundance: few; j_gene: TRBJ2-6; CDR3nt: TGTGCCAGTTCAACAGGGATCTCTGGGGCCAACGTCCTGACTTTC; CDR3aa: CASSTGISGANVLTF
v_gene: TRBV5-1; d_gene: TRBD1; abundance: many; j_gene: TRBJ1-2; CDR3nt: TGCGCCAGCAGCTTGTTACCGGGACAGGGGACCTATGGCTACACCTTC; CDR3aa: CASSLLPGQGTYGYTF
v_gene: TRBV5-1; d_gene: .; abundance: .; j_gene: TRBJ2-5; CDR3nt: TGCGCCAGCAGCTTGGCAACAGGCCAAGAGACCCAGTACTTC; CDR3aa: CASSLATGQETQYF
v_gene: TRBV5-1; d_gene: TRBD1; abundance: few; j_gene: TRBJ2-3; CDR3nt: TGCGCCAGCAGCTCGGGACAGGCAATGAGAACAGATACGCAGTATTTT; CDR3aa: CASSSGQAMRTDTQYF
v_gene: TRBV7-8; d_gene: .; abundance: .; j_gene: TRBJ2-1; CDR3nt: TGTGCCAGCAGCTTACCAAGTAACAATGAGCAGTTCTTC; CDR3aa: CASSLPSNNEQFF
v_gene: TRBV27; d_gene: .; abundance: few; j_gene: TRBJ1-6; CDR3nt: TGTGCCAGCAGAGTTGCGTGGACTGATAATTCACCCCTCCACTTT; CDR3aa: CASRVAWTDNSPLHF
v_gene: TRBV7-9; d_gene: .; abundance: few; j_gene: TRBJ1-2; CDR3nt: TGTGCCAGCAGCACCCCGGACATTAGCTATGGCTACACCTTC; CDR3aa: CASSTPDISYGYTF
v_gene: TRBV11-2; d_gene: .; abundance: .; j_gene: TRBJ2-2; CDR3nt: TGTGCCAGCAGCCGTACGGGCGGGGAGCTGTTTTTT; CDR3aa: CASSRTGGELFF
v_gene: TRBV11-2; d_gene: TRBD1; abundance: few; j_gene: TRBJ1-1; CDR3nt: TGTGCCAGCAGCAGCGACAGGGGGCGGACTGAAGCTTTCTTT; CDR3aa: CASSSDRGRTEAFF
v_gene: TRBV28; d_gene: TRBD1; abundance: .; j_gene: TRBJ1-5; CDR3nt: TGTGCCAGCAGACTCAAGACAGGGCCCTTAAGCAATCAGCCCCAGCATTTT; CDR3aa: CASRLKTGPLSNQPQHF
v_gene: TRBV11-2; d_gene: .; abundance: .; j_gene: TRBJ1-5; CDR3nt: TGTGCCAGCAGCAAGAACCCGAGGCAGCCCCAGCATTTT; CDR3aa: CASSKNPRQPQHF
v_gene: TRBV24-1; d_gene: .; abundance: few; j_gene: TRBJ2-5; CDR3nt: TGTGCCACCAGTGATGCAACCCTAAAGACCCAGTACTTC; CDR3aa: CATSDATLKTQYF
v_gene: TRBV7-9; d_gene: TRBD1; abundance: .; j_gene: TRBJ2-7; CDR3nt: TGTGCCAGCAGCTTAGGACCGGACAGGGATACCTACGAGCAGTACTTC; CDR3aa: CASSLGPDRDTYEQYF
v_gene: TRBV7-8; d_gene: TRBD1; abundance: few; j_gene: TRBJ1-6; CDR3nt: TGTGCCAGCAGCCCGGGACAGGAAAGCAATTCACCCCTCCACTTT; CDR3aa: CASSPGQESNSPLHF
v_gene: TRBV20-1; d_gene: .; abundance: .; j_gene: TRBJ2-4; CDR3nt: TGCAGTGCTAGACAGGGACCCAAAAACATTCAGTACTTC; CDR3aa: CSARQGPKNIQYF
v_gene: TRBV5-6; d_gene: .; abundance: few; j_gene: TRBJ2-2; CDR3nt: TGTGCCAGCAGCCGAAGTTGGGGGGCTGCGACCGGGGAGCTGTTTTTT; CDR3aa: CASSRSWGAATGELFF
v_gene: TRBV10-3; d_gene: TRBD1; abundance: .; j_gene: TRBJ2-1; CDR3nt: TGTGCCATCAGTGTAACCGGGACAGGGGTCTACAATGAGCAGTTCTTC; CDR3aa: CAISVTGTGVYNEQFF
v_gene: TRBV13; d_gene: .; abundance: .; j_gene: TRBJ1-2; CDR3nt: TGTGCCAGCGAGTCGGACTATGGCTACACCTTC; CDR3aa: CASESDYGYTF
v_gene: TRBV28; d_gene: .; abundance: .; j_gene: TRBJ1-4; CDR3nt: TGTGCCAGCACGCGGGAGGAAGTACGTGAAAAACTGTTTTTT; CDR3aa: CASTREEVREKLFF
v_gene: TRBV20-1; d_gene: TRBD2; abundance: .; j_gene: TRBJ2-1; CDR3nt: TGCAGTGCGCAGGGACTAGAGGTTGATGAGCAGTTCTTC; CDR3aa: CSAQGLEVDEQFF
v_gene: TRBV7-9; d_gene: TRBD2; abundance: .; j_gene: TRBJ2-5; CDR3nt: TGTGCCAGCAGGCAATCGGGGGGAGAGACCCAGTACTTC; CDR3aa: CASRQSGGETQYF